The 14 T cell receptor beta chains below come from one sample, sequenced in a study of cytomegalovirus exposure and HLA in healthy donors. 13 Jbeta primers and 60 Vbeta primers were used for the PCR. Sequencing was performed with immunoSEQ multiplex PCR; in TCRdb, only in-frame clones are kept and a portion is missing. This table holds 100,000 to 150,000 clones, 65% to 90% found once. What was sequenced was PBMCs. These receptors came from a young woman in good health and CMV-seropositive.

As for this clone: Within the sample, other DNA sequences also encode this same CDR3. Here the CDR3 DNA reads TGTGCCAGCCGGGACAGGGGAACAGATACGCAGTATTTT. Its translation is CASRDRGTDTQYF. This chain connects TRBV19 to TRBJ2-3, with TRBD1 matching 10 bases. The J segment lost 3 bases and the V segment lost 9 bases, leaving 3 bases of the junction unmatched. The germline CDR1 and CDR2 sequences are LNHDA and SQIVND (reference sequence). This CDR3 is built from 13 residues.

The genes are TRBV25-1 and TRBJ1-5, with a possible D match to TRBD1 (6 bases). The ends were cut back, 2 bases at V and 0 bases at J, with 14 bases in the middle. CDR3 size: 17 residues. Germline CDR1 and CDR2: MGHDK and SYGVNS. Here the CDR3 reads CASSEKGEGGSNQPQHF. The CDR3 DNA is TGTGCCAGCAGTGAAAAAGGGGAAGGGGGTAGCAATCAGCCCCAGCATTTT.

This clone was picked up a small number of times. V usage is TRBV4-1 and J usage is TRBJ2-7, with D uncertain. Germline V gene lookup returns CDR1 MGHRA and CDR2 YSYEKL. Trimming left V 3 bases short and J 2 bases short, with 11 bases between. This CDR3 region has 14 residues. CDR3 nucleotides: TGCGCCAGCAGCCAGGGCCAATTTACCTACGAGCAGTACTTC. Residues: CASSQGQFTYEQYF.

V usage is TRBV5-6 and J usage is TRBJ1-3; no definite D call. V was trimmed by 0 bases and J by 4 bases, leaving 8 bases between them. This CDR3 contains 14 residues. Germline CDR1 reads SGHDT; CDR2 reads YYEEEE. CDR3 sequence reads: CASSLGRSGNTIYF. CDR3 in DNA: TGTGCCAGCAGCTTGGGCAGGTCAGGAAACACCATATATTTT.

The rearrangement joins TRBV5-6 to TRBJ2-7; D gene ambiguous. Trimming stripped 3 bases from V and 2 bases from J, with 3 bases between. Per germline, CDR1 SGHDT and CDR2 YYEEEE. This CDR3 has 11 amino acids. CDR3 nucleotides: TGTGCCAGCAGCTCCGCCTACGAGCAGTACTTC. It codes for CASSSAYEQYF.

This clone was found a few times. The rearrangement links TRBV29-1 to TRBJ2-7; 12 nucleotides match TRBD2. Germline trimming cut 6 bases from V and 4 bases from J; bases unmatched to any gene: 7. Germline CDR1 is SQVTM and CDR2 is ANQGSEA. The CDR3 sequence is 14 residues long. CDR3 in amino acids: CSVSFGTSGYEQYF. CDR3 in DNA: TGCAGCGTCTCCTTCGGGACTAGCGGGTACGAGCAGTACTTC.

The chain links TRBV5-1 to TRBJ2-3, with 9 positions matching TRBD2. Trimming at V came to 4 bases and at J to 6 bases, leaving 12 bases not matched to a gene. In germline, CDR1 is SGHRS, CDR2 YFSETQ. CDR3 length: 16 residues. CDR3 nucleotide sequence: TGCGCCAGCAGCGATGAAGGGCGGGGGGGGGTGGATACGCAGTATTTT. This encodes CASSDEGRGGVDTQYF. Looking up the rest from reference TRBV5-1 and TRBJ2-3 gives the full variable domain: KAGVTQTPRYLIKTRGQQVTLSCSPISGHRSVSWYQQTPGQGLQFLFEYFSETQRNKGNFPGRFSGRQFSNSRSEMNVSTLELGDSALYLCASSDEGRGGVDTQYFGPGTRLTVL.

V and J are TRBV29-1 and TRBJ2-3, with D perhaps TRBD1 (6 bases). Between the trimmed V and J ends, which lost 4 bases and 0 bases, there was a span of 14 bases. This CDR3 spans 15 amino acids. Germline V gene data show CDR1 as SQVTM and CDR2 as ANQGSEA. The DNA for the CDR3 is TGCAGCGTTGGTTCCGGGACAACTAGCACAGATACGCAGTATTTT. It encodes CSVGSGTTSTDTQYF.

V and J are TRBV15 and TRBJ1-2; D perhaps matches TRBD1 (6 bases). CDR1 and CDR2 from the germline V gene are LNHNV and YYDKDF (reference sequence). V lost 3 bases and J lost 2, with 13 bases in between. The CDR3 sequence is 15 residues long. This CDR3 reads CATSSASTGNYGYTF. The CDR3 bases are TGTGCCACCAGCAGTGCCTCGACAGGAAACTATGGCTACACCTTC.

The chain combines TRBV4-2 with TRBJ1-4; 8 nucleotides agree with TRBD1. Germline values: CDR1 LGHNA, CDR2 YNFKEQ. The CDR3 loop spans 14 amino acids. J was trimmed by 8 bases and V by 5 bases; bases with no gene match: 7. CDR3 in DNA: TGTGCCAGCAGCGAAGGACAGGGAAACGAAAAACTGTTTTTT. This gives the protein CASSEGQGNEKLFF.

This clone was picked up one time. V gene TRBV19 combines with J gene TRBJ1-3; no clear D. The length of the CDR3 is 17 residues. Germline CDR1 and CDR2: LNHDA and SQIVND (reference sequence). The V end lost 3 bases, the J end lost 0 bases, and 15 bases lay between the germline ends. The CDR3 reads CASSIAPITSSGNTIYF. The DNA for the CDR3 is TGTGCCAGTAGTATCGCGCCGATTACTAGCTCTGGAAACACCATATATTTT.

The rearrangement uses TRBV2 and TRBJ1-3; perhaps TRBD1 as D (5 bases). Germline-derived CDR1 and CDR2 are SNHLY and FYNNEI. V shed 5 bases and J shed 4 bases, with 18 bases lying between them. The CDR3 sequence is 16 residues long. CDR3 protein: CASSPMTASAGNTIYF. The CDR3 bases are TGTGCCAGCAGTCCAATGACAGCCTCGGCCGGAAACACCATATATTTT. The complete variable domain, with remaining parts taken from reference TRBV2 and TRBJ1-3, reads EPEVTQTPSHQVTQMGQEVILRCVPISNHLYFYWYRQILGQKVEFLVSFYNNEISEKSEIFDDQFSVERPDGSNFTLKIRSTKLEDSAMYFCASSPMTASAGNTIYFGEGSWLTVV.

The rearrangement uses TRBV5-4 and TRBJ2-3; D is unresolved. CDR1 and CDR2 from the germline V gene are SGHNT and YYREEE (reference sequence). This CDR3 has 15 residues. Trimming removed 4 bases at V and 1 base at J, with 13 bases between. CDR3 amino acids: CASSPLAGGTDTQYF. Here the CDR3 DNA reads TGTGCCAGCAGCCCCTTAGCCGGCGGCACAGATACGCAGTATTTT.

J is TRBJ1-2 and V is TRBV7-9; D is undetermined. Germline V gene data show CDR1 as SEHNR and CDR2 as FQNEAQ (reference sequence). The V end lost 1 base, the J end lost 9 bases, and 9 bases lay between the germline ends. The CDR3 contains 12 residues. CDR3 coding DNA: TGTGCCAGCAGCTTAGAGGAGGAGCGCTACACCTTC. Protein sequence: CASSLEEERYTF.